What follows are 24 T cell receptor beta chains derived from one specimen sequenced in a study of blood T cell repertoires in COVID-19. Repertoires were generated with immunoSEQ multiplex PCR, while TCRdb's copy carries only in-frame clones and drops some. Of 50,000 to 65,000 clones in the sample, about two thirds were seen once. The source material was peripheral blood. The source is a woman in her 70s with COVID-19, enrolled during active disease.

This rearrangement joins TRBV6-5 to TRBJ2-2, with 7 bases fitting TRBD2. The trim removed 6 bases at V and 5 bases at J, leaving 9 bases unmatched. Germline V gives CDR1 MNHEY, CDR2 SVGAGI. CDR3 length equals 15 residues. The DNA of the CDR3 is TGTGCCAGCAGCCGCAACTGGGGGGGGACCGGGGAGCTGTTTTTT. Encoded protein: CASSRNWGGTGELFF.

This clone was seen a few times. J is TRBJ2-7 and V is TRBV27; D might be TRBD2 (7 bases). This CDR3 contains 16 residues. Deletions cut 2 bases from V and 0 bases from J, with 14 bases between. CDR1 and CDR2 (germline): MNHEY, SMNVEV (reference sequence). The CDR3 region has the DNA TGTGCCAGCAGTTTAAGGGGGGGCCAGAGCTCCTACGAGCAGTACTTC. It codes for CASSLRGGQSSYEQYF.

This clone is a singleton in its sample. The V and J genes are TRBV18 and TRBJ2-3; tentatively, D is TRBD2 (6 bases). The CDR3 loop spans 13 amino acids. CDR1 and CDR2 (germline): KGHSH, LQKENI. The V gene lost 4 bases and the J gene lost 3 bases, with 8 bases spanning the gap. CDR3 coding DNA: TGTGCCAGCTCACAAGGAGGGACAGATACGCAGTATTTT. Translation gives CASSQGGTDTQYF.

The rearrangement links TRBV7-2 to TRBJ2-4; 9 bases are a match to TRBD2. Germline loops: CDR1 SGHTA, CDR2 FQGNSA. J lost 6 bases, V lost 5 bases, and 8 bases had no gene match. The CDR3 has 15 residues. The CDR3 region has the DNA TGTGCCAGCAGCCCCCGGACAGCGGGGGGAAACATTCAGTACTTC. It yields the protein CASSPRTAGGNIQYF.

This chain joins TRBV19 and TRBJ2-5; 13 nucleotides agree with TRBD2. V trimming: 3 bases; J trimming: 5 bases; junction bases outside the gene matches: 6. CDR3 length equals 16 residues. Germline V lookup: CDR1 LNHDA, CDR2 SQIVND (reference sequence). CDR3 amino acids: CASSIRLAGGAETQYF. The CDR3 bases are TGTGCCAGTAGTATCCGACTAGCGGGGGGTGCTGAGACCCAGTACTTC. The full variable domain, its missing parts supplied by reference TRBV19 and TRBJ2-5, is DGGITQSPKYLFRKEGQNVTLSCEQNLNHDAMYWYRQDPGQGLRLIYYSQIVNDFQKGDIAEGYSVSREKKESFPLTVTSAQKNPTAFYLCASSIRLAGGAETQYFGPGTRLLVL.

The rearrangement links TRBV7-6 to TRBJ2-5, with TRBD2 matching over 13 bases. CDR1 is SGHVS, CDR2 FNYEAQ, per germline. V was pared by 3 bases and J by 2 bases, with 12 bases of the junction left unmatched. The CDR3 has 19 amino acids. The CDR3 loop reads CASSLEPPGLAGAQETQYF. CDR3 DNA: TGTGCCAGCAGCTTGGAACCCCCCGGACTAGCGGGAGCTCAAGAGACCCAGTACTTC.

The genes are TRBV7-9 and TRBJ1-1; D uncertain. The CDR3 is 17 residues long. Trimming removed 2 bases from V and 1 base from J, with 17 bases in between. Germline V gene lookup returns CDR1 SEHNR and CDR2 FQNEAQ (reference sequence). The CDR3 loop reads CASSLRPLALANTEAFF. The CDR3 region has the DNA TGTGCCAGCAGCTTAAGGCCTCTGGCCTTAGCGAACACTGAAGCTTTCTTT.

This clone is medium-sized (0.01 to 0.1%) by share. The CDR3 is CASSSDRNLSPLHF. DNA for the CDR3: TGTGCCAGCAGCTCGGACAGAAATCTTTCACCCCTCCACTTT. V and J are TRBV7-2 and TRBJ1-6; tentative D call: TRBD1 (6 bases). The CDR3 is 14 amino acids. Germline V gene lookup returns CDR1 SGHTA and CDR2 FQGNSA. The ends were cut back, 4 bases at V and 9 bases at J, with 13 bases in the middle.

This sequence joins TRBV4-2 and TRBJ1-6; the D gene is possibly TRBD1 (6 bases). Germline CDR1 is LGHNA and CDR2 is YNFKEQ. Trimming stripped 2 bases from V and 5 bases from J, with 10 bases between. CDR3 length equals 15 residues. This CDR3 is CASSQTGLDNSPLHF. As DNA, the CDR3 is TGTGCCAGCAGCCAAACAGGGTTGGATAATTCACCCCTCCACTTT.

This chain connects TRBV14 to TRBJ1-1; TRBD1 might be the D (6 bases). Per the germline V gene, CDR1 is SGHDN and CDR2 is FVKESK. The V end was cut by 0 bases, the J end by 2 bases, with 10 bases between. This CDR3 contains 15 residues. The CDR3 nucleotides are TGTGCCAGCAGCCAAGAGGGGGCACTTAACACTGAAGCTTTCTTT. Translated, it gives CASSQEGALNTEAFF. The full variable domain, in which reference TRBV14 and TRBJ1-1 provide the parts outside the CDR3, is EAGVTQFPSHSVIEKGQTVTLRCDPISGHDNLYWYRRVMGKEIKFLLHFVKESKQDESGMPNNRFLAERTGGTYSTLKVQPAELEDSGVYFCASSQEGALNTEAFFGQGTRLTVV.

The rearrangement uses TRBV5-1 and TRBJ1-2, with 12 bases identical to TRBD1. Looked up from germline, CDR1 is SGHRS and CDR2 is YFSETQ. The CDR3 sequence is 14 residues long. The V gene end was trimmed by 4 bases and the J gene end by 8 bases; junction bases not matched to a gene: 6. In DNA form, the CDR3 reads TGCGCCAGCAGCGCGGGACAGGGGGCCAGGGGCTACACCTTC. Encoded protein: CASSAGQGARGYTF.

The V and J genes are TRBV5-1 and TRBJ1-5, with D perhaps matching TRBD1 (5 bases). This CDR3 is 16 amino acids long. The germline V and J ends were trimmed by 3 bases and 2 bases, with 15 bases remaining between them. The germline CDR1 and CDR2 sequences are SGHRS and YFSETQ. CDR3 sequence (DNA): TGCGCCAGCAGCTCGCGCCCAGGGATCGGCAATCAGCCCCAGCATTTT. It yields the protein CASSSRPGIGNQPQHF.

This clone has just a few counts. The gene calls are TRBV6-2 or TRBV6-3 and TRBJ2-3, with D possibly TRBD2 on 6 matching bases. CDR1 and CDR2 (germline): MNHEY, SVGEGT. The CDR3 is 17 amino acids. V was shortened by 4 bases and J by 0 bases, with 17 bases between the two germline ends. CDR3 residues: CASSWGVRLSSTDTQYF. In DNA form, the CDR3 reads TGTGCCAGCAGTTGGGGGGTGAGACTCAGTAGCACAGATACGCAGTATTTT.

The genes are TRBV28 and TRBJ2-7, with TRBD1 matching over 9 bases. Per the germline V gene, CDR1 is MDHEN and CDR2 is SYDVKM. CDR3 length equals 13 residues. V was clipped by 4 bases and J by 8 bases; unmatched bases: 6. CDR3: CASSSGQGKKQYV. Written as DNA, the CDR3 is TGTGCCAGCAGTTCGGGACAGGGAAAGAAGCAGTACGTC.

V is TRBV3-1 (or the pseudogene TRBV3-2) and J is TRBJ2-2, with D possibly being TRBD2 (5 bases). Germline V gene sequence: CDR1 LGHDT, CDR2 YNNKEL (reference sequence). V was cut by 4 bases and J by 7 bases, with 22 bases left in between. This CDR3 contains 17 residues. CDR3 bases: TGTGCCAGCAGCCCTTCACGGGGTGGTATAGGAGTCGGGGAGCTGTTTTTT. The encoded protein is CASSPSRGGIGVGELFF.

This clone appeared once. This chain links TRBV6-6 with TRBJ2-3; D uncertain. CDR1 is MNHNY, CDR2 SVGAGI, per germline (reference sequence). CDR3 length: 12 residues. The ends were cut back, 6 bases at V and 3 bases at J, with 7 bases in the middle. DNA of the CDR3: TGTGCCAGCAGGCCTAGTACAGATACGCAGTATTTT. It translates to CASRPSTDTQYF.

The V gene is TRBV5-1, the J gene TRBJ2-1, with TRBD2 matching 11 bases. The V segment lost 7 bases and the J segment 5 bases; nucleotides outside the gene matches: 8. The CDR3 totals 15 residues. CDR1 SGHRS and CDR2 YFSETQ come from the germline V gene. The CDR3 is CASSTTSGVNNEQFF. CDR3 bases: TGCGCCAGCTCCACGACTAGCGGGGTCAACAATGAGCAGTTCTTC.

CDR3 in DNA: TGTGCCAGTAGGGGTAGACAGGGGGCTAACACCGGGGAGCTGTTTTTT. This sequence encodes CASRGRQGANTGELFF. The chain is built from TRBV19 and TRBJ2-2; 10 positions agree with TRBD1. The CDR3 length is 16 residues. The J segment lost 2 bases and the V segment lost 6 bases, leaving 6 bases of the junction unmatched. Germline CDR1 reads LNHDA; CDR2 reads SQIVND (reference sequence).

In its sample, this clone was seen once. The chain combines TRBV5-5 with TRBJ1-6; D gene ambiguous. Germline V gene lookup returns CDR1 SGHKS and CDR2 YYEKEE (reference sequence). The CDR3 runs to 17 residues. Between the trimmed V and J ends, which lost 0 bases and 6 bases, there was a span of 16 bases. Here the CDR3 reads CASSLAVGRPPNSPLHF. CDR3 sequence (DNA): TGTGCCAGCAGCTTGGCCGTGGGGAGGCCGCCTAATTCACCCCTCCACTTT.

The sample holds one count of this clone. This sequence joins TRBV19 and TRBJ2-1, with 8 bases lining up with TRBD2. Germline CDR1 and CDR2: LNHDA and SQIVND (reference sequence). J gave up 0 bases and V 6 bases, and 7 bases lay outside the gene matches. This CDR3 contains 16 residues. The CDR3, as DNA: TGTGCCAGTAGGCCTAGCGGGCCGAGCTCCTACAATGAGCAGTTCTTC. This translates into CASRPSGPSSYNEQFF.

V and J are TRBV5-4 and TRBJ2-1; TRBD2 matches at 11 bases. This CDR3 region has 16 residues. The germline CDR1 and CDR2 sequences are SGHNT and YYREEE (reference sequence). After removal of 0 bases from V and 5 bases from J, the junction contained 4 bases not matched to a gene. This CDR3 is CASSLGASGGNNEQFF. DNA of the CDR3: TGTGCCAGCAGCTTGGGGGCTAGCGGGGGGAACAATGAGCAGTTCTTC.

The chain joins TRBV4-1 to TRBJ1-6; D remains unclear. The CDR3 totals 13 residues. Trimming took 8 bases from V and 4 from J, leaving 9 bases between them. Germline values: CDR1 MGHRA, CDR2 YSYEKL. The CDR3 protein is CASGEDYNSPLHF. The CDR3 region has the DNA TGCGCCAGCGGGGAGGATTATAATTCACCCCTCCACTTT.

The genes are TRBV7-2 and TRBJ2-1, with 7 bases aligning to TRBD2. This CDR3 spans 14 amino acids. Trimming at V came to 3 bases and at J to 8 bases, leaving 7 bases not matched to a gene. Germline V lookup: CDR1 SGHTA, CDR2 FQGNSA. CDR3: CASSLGPLADEQFF. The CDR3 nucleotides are TGTGCCAGCAGCTTGGGGCCCCTAGCGGATGAGCAGTTCTTC. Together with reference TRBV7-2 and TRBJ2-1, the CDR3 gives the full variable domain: GAGVSQSPSNKVTEKGKDVELRCDPISGHTALYWYRQSLGQGLEFLIYFQGNSAPDKSGLPSDRFSAERTGGSVSTLTIQRTQQEDSAVYLCASSLGPLADEQFFGPGTRLTVL.

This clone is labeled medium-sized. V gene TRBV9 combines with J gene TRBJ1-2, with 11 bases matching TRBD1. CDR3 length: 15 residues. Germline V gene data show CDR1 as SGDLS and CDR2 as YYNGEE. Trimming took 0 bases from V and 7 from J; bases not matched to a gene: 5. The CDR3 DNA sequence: TGTGCCAGCAGCGTAGATGGACAGGGGGCGGCTGGCTACACCTTC. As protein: CASSVDGQGAAGYTF.